This is a list of T cell receptor beta chains from one sample in a study of cytomegalovirus exposure and HLA in healthy donors. TCRdb's table, derived via immunoSEQ multiplex PCR, lists solely in-frame clones and lacks some. The data contain 95,000 to 100,000 clones, roughly 76% of them singletons. The sample taken for sequencing was PBMCs. Source of these receptors: a man aged 35-49 years in good health and CMV-seronegative. Each CDR3 is given with its conserved first and last residue. Fields, in order: D gene, clone size, J gene, V gene, CDR3 protein, CDR3 DNA. D genes are given only for firm matches. For some rows the clone size is stated as once, few or many, or as a class when expanded; others skip it.

D: NA; size: once; J: TRBJ1-5; V: TRBV28; CDR3: CASNVLDSNQPQHF; DNA: TGTGCCAGCAACGTTTTAGATAGCAATCAGCCCCAGCATTTT
D: NA; size: NA; J: TRBJ2-3; V: TRBV5-4; CDR3: CATFAGNTQYF; DNA: TGTGCCACCTTTGCGGGAAATACGCAGTATTTT
D: NA; size: NA; J: TRBJ2-2; V: TRBV7-6; CDR3: CASSLKSANTGELFF; DNA: TGTGCCAGCAGCTTAAAGAGCGCGAACACCGGGGAGCTGTTTTTT
D: TRBD1; size: NA; J: TRBJ2-5; V: TRBV5-8; CDR3: CASSRRTGPRETQYF; DNA: TGTGCCAGCAGCCGACGGACAGGGCCTCGCGAGACCCAGTACTTC
D: NA; size: once; J: TRBJ2-7; V: TRBV7-9; CDR3: CSSSILRRGGFYEQYF; DNA: TGTTCCAGCAGCATCCTTAGGAGGGGGGGTTTCTACGAGCAGTACTTC
D: TRBD2; size: NA; J: TRBJ2-5; V: TRBV10-3; CDR3: CAIRRGGSGGQETQYF; DNA: TGTGCCATCAGGAGGGGGGGCAGCGGGGGTCAAGAGACCCAGTACTTC
D: TRBD1; size: NA; J: TRBJ2-1; V: TRBV10-1; CDR3: CASRADRGANEQFF; DNA: TGCGCCAGCAGGGCGGACAGGGGAGCGAATGAGCAGTTCTTC
D: NA; size: NA; J: TRBJ1-6; V: TRBV30; CDR3: CAWSVPGAYNSPLHF; DNA: TGTGCCTGGAGTGTACCGGGTGCCTATAATTCCCCCCTCCACTTT
D: TRBD2; size: NA; J: TRBJ2-1; V: TRBV5-1; CDR3: CASSLAGGTNEQFF; DNA: TGCGCCAGCAGCCTAGCGGGGGGAACTAATGAGCAGTTCTTC
D: NA; size: NA; J: TRBJ1-1; V: TRBV7-2; CDR3: CASSHQGNTEAFF; DNA: TGTGCCAGCTCTCACCAGGGGAACACTGAAGCTTTCTTT
D: NA; size: NA; J: TRBJ1-2; V: TRBV13; CDR3: CASSDGTYSNYGYTF; DNA: TGTGCCAGCAGCGATGGGACATACTCTAACTATGGCTACACCTTC
D: TRBD1; size: NA; J: TRBJ1-5; V: TRBV10-2; CDR3: CASSDRGGNQPQHF; DNA: TGCGCCAGCAGCGACAGGGGTGGCAATCAGCCCCAGCATTTT
D: TRBD1; size: few; J: TRBJ1-5; V: TRBV15; CDR3: CATSRVQGEGNQPQHF; DNA: TGTGCCACCAGCAGAGTACAGGGGGAAGGCAATCAGCCCCAGCATTTT
D: NA; size: NA; J: TRBJ1-3; V: TRBV30; CDR3: CAWSVRSRDTIYF; DNA: TGTGCCTGGAGTGTACGATCCCGGGACACCATATATTTT
D: TRBD2; size: NA; J: TRBJ2-3; V: TRBV2; CDR3: CASSEGRLAGGADTQCF; DNA: TGTGCCAGCAGTGAGGGACGACTAGCGGGGGGGGCAGATACGCAGTGTTTT
D: NA; size: NA; J: TRBJ1-1; V: TRBV5-1; CDR3: CASSLDSSEAFF; DNA: TGCGCCAGCAGCTTGGACTCTTCTGAAGCTTTCTTT
D: TRBD1; size: few; J: TRBJ1-6; V: TRBV5-1; CDR3: CASSTQGTDSYNSPLHF; DNA: TGCGCCAGCAGCACACAGGGGACTGACTCCTATAATTCACCCCTCCACTTT
D: NA; size: few; J: TRBJ1-5; V: TRBV28; CDR3: CASSLIGIVTQPQHF; DNA: TGTGCCAGCAGTTTGATCGGGATAGTCACTCAGCCCCAGCATTTT
D: NA; size: NA; J: TRBJ1-1; V: TRBV6-6; CDR3: CASRTGPREGRGAFF; DNA: TGTGCCAGCAGAACTGGTCCTCGAGAGGGGCGGGGAGCTTTCTTT
D: TRBD2; size: NA; J: TRBJ2-1; V: TRBV5-4; CDR3: CASSLRLAGFSSYNEQFF; DNA: TGTGCCAGCAGCTTGAGGCTAGCGGGGTTTAGCTCCTACAATGAGCAGTTCTTC
D: NA; size: NA; J: TRBJ2-5; V: TRBV5-1; CDR3: CASSLGSVQETQYF; DNA: TGCGCCAGCAGCTTGGGCTCAGTCCAAGAGACCCAGTACTTC
D: NA; size: NA; J: TRBJ1-2; V: TRBV6-5; CDR3: CASSYSAGDYGYTF; DNA: TGTGCCAGCAGTTACTCCGCAGGGGACTATGGCTACACCTTC
D: TRBD1; size: NA; J: TRBJ1-2; V: TRBV6-4; CDR3: CASSAPGQGDFGYTF; DNA: TGTGCCAGCAGTGCCCCCGGACAGGGCGACTTTGGCTACACCTTC
D: TRBD1; size: few; J: TRBJ2-7; V: TRBV11-2; CDR3: CASRETGGRNEQYF; DNA: TGTGCCAGCAGAGAGACAGGGGGGAGGAACGAGCAGTACTTC
D: NA; size: NA; J: TRBJ1-4; V: TRBV7-6; CDR3: CASSTTGLNEKLFF; DNA: TGTGCCAGCAGCACCACAGGGTTGAATGAAAAACTGTTTTTT
D: TRBD1; size: NA; J: TRBJ2-7; V: TRBV18; CDR3: CASSLGQGWYEQYF; DNA: TGTGCCAGCTCACTCGGACAGGGTTGGTACGAGCAGTACTTC
D: NA; size: once; J: TRBJ1-6; V: TRBV18; CDR3: CASSPSRADNSPLHF; DNA: TGTGCCAGCTCACCAAGCAGGGCGGATAATTCACCCCTCCACTTT
D: NA; size: NA; J: TRBJ2-6; V: TRBV18; CDR3: CASSATRGTGANVLTF; DNA: TGTGCCAGCTCCGCCACCAGAGGGACTGGGGCCAACGTCCTGACTTTC
D: NA; size: NA; J: TRBJ2-7; V: TRBV5-1; CDR3: CASSLASWGNEQYF; DNA: TGCGCCAGCAGCTTGGCTAGCTGGGGAAACGAGCAGTACTTC
D: NA; size: NA; J: TRBJ1-3; V: TRBV5-5; CDR3: CASNFLGNTIYF; DNA: TGTGCCAGCAACTTTCTGGGAAACACCATATATTTT
D: TRBD2; size: NA; J: TRBJ2-2; V: TRBV19; CDR3: CASSPGTSGGPRTGELFF; DNA: TGTGCCAGTAGTCCCGGGACTAGCGGGGGCCCGAGGACCGGGGAGCTGTTTTTT
D: TRBD1; size: NA; J: TRBJ2-3; V: TRBV4-2; CDR3: CASSQGGQGPETDTQYF; DNA: TGTGCCAGCAGCCAAGGGGGACAGGGGCCGGAAACAGATACGCAGTATTTT
D: TRBD2; size: few; J: TRBJ2-1; V: TRBV11-2; CDR3: CASSLDSGGGSEQFF; DNA: TGTGCCAGCAGCTTAGATAGCGGGGGGGGATCTGAGCAGTTCTTC
D: TRBD1; size: once; J: TRBJ1-2; V: TRBV5-6; CDR3: CASSGGQGGDYGYTF; DNA: TGTGCCAGCAGCGGTGGACAGGGGGGAGACTATGGCTACACCTTC
D: TRBD1; size: NA; J: TRBJ1-2; V: TRBV6-1; CDR3: CASLRQGAAGGYTF; DNA: TGTGCCAGTCTCAGGCAGGGGGCGGCTGGCGGCTACACCTTC